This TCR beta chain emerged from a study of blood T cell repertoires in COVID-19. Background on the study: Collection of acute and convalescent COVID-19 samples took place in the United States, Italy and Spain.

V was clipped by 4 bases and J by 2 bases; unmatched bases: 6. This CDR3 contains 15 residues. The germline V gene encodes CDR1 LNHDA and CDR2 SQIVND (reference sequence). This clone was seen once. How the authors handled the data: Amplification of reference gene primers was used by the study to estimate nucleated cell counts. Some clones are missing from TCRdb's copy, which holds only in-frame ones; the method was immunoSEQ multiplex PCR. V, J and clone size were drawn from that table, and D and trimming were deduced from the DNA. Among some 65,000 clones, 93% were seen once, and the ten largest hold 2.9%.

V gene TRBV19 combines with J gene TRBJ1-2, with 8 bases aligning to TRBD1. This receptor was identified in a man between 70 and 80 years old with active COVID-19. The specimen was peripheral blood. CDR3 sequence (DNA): TGTGCCAGTAGTAACAGGGGGACCGACAACTATGGCTACACCTTC. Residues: CASSNRGTDNYGYTF.